This is a list of T cell receptor beta chains from one sample in a study of T cells in Graves' hyperthyroidism and ophthalmopathy. TCRdb reprocessed the multiplex PCR reads with MiXCR, giving one entry per CDR3 protein. The sample has around 520,000 distinct CDR3 sequences; approximately 15% are singletons. The sample taken for sequencing was blood. The receptor source for this set is a woman aged 18-35 years with Graves' hyperthyroidism. Both conserved end residues are part of each CDR3. D genes are given only for firm matches. Size is stated for part of the rows, as once, few or many counts, or as a class when the clone is expanded.

J | size | V | D | DNA | CDR3
TRBJ2-3 | many | TRBV20-1 | - | TGCAGTGCTAGACGCCCCAGCCCCTTCACAGATACGCAGTATTTT | CSARRPSPFTDTQYF
TRBJ1-2 | - | TRBV4-1 | - | TGCGCCAGCAGCTACGGGGGGAGGGCGGACTATGGCTACACCTTC | CASSYGGRADYGYTF
TRBJ1-2 | few | TRBV14 | - | TGTGCCAGCAGCCCCACCCAGGGATTGGGCTATGGCTACACCTTC | CASSPTQGLGYGYTF
TRBJ1-1 | many | TRBV11-2 | - | TGTGCCAGCAGCTTCAATCTGAACACTGAAGCTTTCTTT | CASSFNLNTEAFF
TRBJ2-4 | few | TRBV3-1 | TRBD2 | TGTGCCAGCAGCTTCAGCGGGGGGGCCCTAGCCAAAAACATTCAGTACTTC | CASSFSGGALAKNIQYF
TRBJ2-2 | - | TRBV6-2/TRBV6-3 | TRBD1 | TGTGCCAGCAGCGCAGACAGGGGGTACTACACCGGGGAGCTGTTTTTT | CASSADRGYYTGELFF
TRBJ2-7 | many | TRBV19 | TRBD1 | TGTGCCAGTATGGTGGGACAGGGGGCAGTTGGCGAGCAGTACTTC | CASMVGQGAVGEQYF
TRBJ2-7 | - | TRBV12-3/TRBV12-4 | - | TGTGCCAGCAGCCTGTGGGGGGACCCCTCCGAGCGGTACTTC | CASSLWGDPSERYF
TRBJ2-3 | many | TRBV7-3 | - | TGTGCCAGCAGCTTAGGGGGGAGTACGCAGTATTTT | CASSLGGSTQYF
TRBJ2-3 | many | TRBV6-1 | - | TGTGCCAGCAGTGTACTCACTAGCACCTCAGGGGCAGATACGCAGTATTTT | CASSVLTSTSGADTQYF
TRBJ2-5 | many | TRBV2 | - | TGTGCCAGCAGTGAAATTCGGACGGGGGAAGAGACCCAGTACTTC | CASSEIRTGEETQYF
TRBJ2-2 | - | TRBV6-1 | - | TGTGCCAGCAGTTATGTTACGGCAAAGGAGCTGTTTTTT | CASSYVTAKELFF
TRBJ1-6 | many | TRBV6-1 | TRBD1 | TGTGCCAGCACCCCGGGACAGCTTAATTCACCCCTCCACTTT | CASTPGQLNSPLHF
TRBJ1-1 | - | TRBV6-1 | - | TGTGCCAGCAGTAACCAGGGGTTCACTGAAGCTTTCTTT | CASSNQGFTEAFF
TRBJ1-4 | - | TRBV7-6 | - | TGTGCCAGCAGCTTAGGAGGGGGGTTTGGTGAAAAACTGTTTTTT | CASSLGGGFGEKLFF
TRBJ2-1 | many | TRBV20-1 | TRBD1 | TGCAGTGCTCAAAAGGGACAGGGGGCGGGGGAGCAGTTCTTC | CSAQKGQGAGEQFF
TRBJ1-1 | many | TRBV7-3 | - | TGTGCCAGCAAACGACAGTTAGACACTGAAGCTTTCTTT | CASKRQLDTEAFF
TRBJ1-4 | many | TRBV11-2 | - | TGTGCCAGCAGCTCTGTGGTTGGATCCGAAGTCGAAAAACTGTTTTTT | CASSSVVGSEVEKLFF
TRBJ1-3 | - | TRBV12-3/TRBV12-4 | - | TGTGCCAGCAGCCTCCTCGGGATTCACTCGGGAAACACCATATATTTT | CASSLLGIHSGNTIYF
TRBJ2-3 | many | TRBV15 | - | TGTGCCACCGGGAGAACCGTGGGGGGTTCTACAGATACGCAGTATTTT | CATGRTVGGSTDTQYF
TRBJ2-1 | many | TRBV15 | - | TGTGCCACCAGCAGAGAAGAGTTATCCTACGAGCAGTTCTTC | CATSREELSYEQFF
TRBJ2-3 | few | TRBV20-1 | - | TGCAGTGCTAGTCGGCCCCTACTCAACACAGATACGCAGTATTTT | CSASRPLLNTDTQYF
TRBJ2-5 | many | TRBV3-1 | - | TGTGCCAGCAGCCCGGTTAACTCTCAAGAGACCCAGTACTTC | CASSPVNSQETQYF
TRBJ2-1 | - | TRBV6-1 | TRBD2 | TGTGCCAGCATTCCTAGCGGGAGGGCCGTCTACAATGAGCAGTTCTTC | CASIPSGRAVYNEQFF
TRBJ2-5 | few | TRBV27 | TRBD1 | TGTGCCAGCAGCTACCGACAGGGGGGGGAGACCCAGTACTTC | CASSYRQGGETQYF
TRBJ2-7 | few | TRBV6-6 | TRBD2 | TGTGCCAGCAGTTACGGCATGGGGCGGGAGGGCCGTAACGAGCAGTACTTC | CASSYGMGREGRNEQYF
TRBJ1-6 | many | TRBV18 | - | TGTGCCAGCTCACCTACGACAGGCCCTGAGGGCTCACCCCTCCACTTT | CASSPTTGPEGSPLHF
TRBJ1-1 | many | TRBV24-1 | - | TGTGCCACCAGTGATACTTTCGGAGAGGAAGCTTTCTTT | CATSDTFGEEAFF
TRBJ1-3 | many | TRBV6-5 | TRBD1 | TGTGCCAGCAGTTACTCGACAGGGACCTCTGGAAACACCATATATTTT | CASSYSTGTSGNTIYF
TRBJ1-4 | many | TRBV30 | TRBD1 | TGTGCCTGGAGTGTAGGGACAGCAACTAATGAAAAACTGTTTTTT | CAWSVGTATNEKLFF
TRBJ2-3 | many | TRBV15 | TRBD2 | TGTGCCACCAGCAGAGATCTCAGTTTCTTTAGCGGGCCCTACCACACAGATACGCAGTATTTT | CATSRDLSFFSGPYHTDTQYF